This entry describes one T cell receptor (beta chain). The antigen remains unidentified. The data originate from a study of cytomegalovirus exposure and HLA in healthy donors. Findings and limits, study-wide: Some TCR beta chains (more than 150 of them) were listed as cytomegalovirus-associated. Through in vitro validation, three CMV-associated chains were shown to be specific for CMV antigens. Cytomegalovirus status was reportedly diagnosed by the classifier with high specificity and sensitivity.

Separate from the approximately 700-subject first cohort was the approximately 130-subject validation cohort, to which the donors belonged. Measured with immunoSEQ multiplex PCR; TCRdb has only the in-frame clones, and not every one. This table holds 65,000 to 100,000 clones, roughly 93% found once. The CDR3 spans 17 residues. Germline V gene lookup returns CDR1 LGHNA and CDR2 YNFKEQ. With 0 bases clipped from V and 2 bases from J, the junction kept 6 bases outside the gene matches. The sequence derives from a woman under 40 in good health and CMV-seronegative. Sequencing was carried out using PBMCs. The chain has TRBV4-2 and TRBJ2-7; TRBD2 agrees at 11 bases. The CDR3 is CASSQDATSGMPYEQYF. DNA of the CDR3: TGTGCCAGCAGCCAAGACGCGACTAGCGGGATGCCCTACGAGCAGTACTTC.